A single sample is the source of the 26 T cell receptor beta chains below, sequenced in a study of CD8 T cells in ankylosing spondylitis. Via MiXCR, TCRdb re-called the 5' RACE reads, giving one row per CDR3 protein. This table has around 100,000 distinct CDR3 sequences, 20% to 30% appearing once. The sequencing sample was made of synovial fluid, either unsorted or a sorted T cell fraction (not recorded which). The origin of the receptors is a male donor with ankylosing spondylitis.

This clonotype was seen only a few times. The V and J genes are TRBV20-1 and TRBJ2-1; 10 bases agree with TRBD2. Germline CDR1 reads DFQATT; CDR2 reads SNEGSKA (reference sequence). This CDR3 contains 14 residues. The J segment lost 6 bases and the V segment lost 7 bases, leaving 9 bases of the junction unmatched. The CDR3 reads CSVLPAGGSNEQFF. CDR3 nucleotides: TGCAGTGTACTGCCAGCGGGAGGGTCCAATGAGCAGTTCTTC.

This clonotype was observed a handful of times. The V gene is TRBV4-2, the J gene TRBJ2-2, with 11 bases aligning to TRBD2. The germline gives CDR1 LGHNA, CDR2 YNFKEQ. The V segment lost 1 base and the J segment 6 bases; nucleotides outside the gene matches: 10. The length of the CDR3 is 18 residues. The CDR3 DNA follows: TGTGCCAGCAGCCAAGGCTTATTACTAGCGGGAGATCCCGGGGAGCTGTTTTTT. It specifies CASSQGLLLAGDPGELFF.

This clonotype appeared a single time. The rearrangement joins TRBV20-1 to TRBJ2-2, with unresolved D. Trimming removed 0 bases at V and 1 base at J, with 12 bases between. Per the germline V gene, CDR1 is DFQATT and CDR2 is SNEGSKA (reference sequence). There are 16 residues in the CDR3. The CDR3 DNA reads TGCAGTGCTAGAGATCGGGCGACTCAGAACACCGGGGAGCTGTTTTTT. Its protein product is CSARDRATQNTGELFF.

V gene TRBV6-1 combines with J gene TRBJ1-6; tentatively, D is TRBD1 (6 bases). Germline V gene sequence: CDR1 MNHNS, CDR2 SASEGT. Trimming took 7 bases from V and 8 from J, leaving 18 bases between them. The CDR3 runs 15 residues. For the CDR3, the DNA is TGTGCCAGCAAGAGGGGGATCTGGGAGGATTCACCCCTCCACTTT. Translating gives CASKRGIWEDSPLHF.

The genes are TRBV15 and TRBJ1-1, with unresolved D. CDR1 and CDR2 (germline): LNHNV, YYDKDF (reference sequence). The CDR3 is 13 residues long. V was cut by 0 bases and J by 7 bases, with 9 bases left in between. Here the CDR3 reads CATSRDGIGEAFF. The CDR3 DNA reads TGTGCCACCAGCAGAGATGGGATTGGTGAAGCTTTCTTT.

This clonotype was seen many times. The chain links TRBV2 to TRBJ1-5; D is uncertain. The ends were cut back, 2 bases at V and 5 bases at J, with 7 bases in the middle. The CDR3 contains 13 residues. Germline V gene data show CDR1 as SNHLY and CDR2 as FYNNEI. CDR3 nucleotides: TGTGCCAGCAGTGAACAGGAAGATCAGCCCCAGCATTTT. As protein: CASSEQEDQPQHF.

This clonotype was seen a handful of times. This chain links TRBV5-1 with TRBJ2-3, with D hard to call. Germline V CDR1 and CDR2: SGHRS, YFSETQ. V lost 3 bases to trimming and J lost 2 bases, with 22 bases between them. This CDR3 comprises 18 residues. In DNA form, the CDR3 reads TGCGCCAGCAGCTCGACGTTTTCTGGATTCCGCCACACAGATACGCAGTATTTT. Amino acids: CASSSTFSGFRHTDTQYF.

The rearrangement links TRBV7-2 to TRBJ2-1; no definite D call. CDR1 and CDR2 (germline): SGHTA, FQGNSA. V lost 3 bases and J 9 bases, leaving 12 bases between the germline ends. The CDR3 loop spans 13 amino acids. The CDR3 loop is CASSFLSSGEQFF. The CDR3 bases are TGTGCCAGCAGCTTTCTCAGTTCGGGTGAGCAGTTCTTC.

This clonotype was seen once. The rearrangement uses TRBV29-1 and TRBJ2-3, with 7 positions matching TRBD1. Germline CDR1 SQVTM, CDR2 ANQGSEA. V trimming: 6 bases; J trimming: 2 bases; junction bases outside the gene matches: 8. The CDR3 spans 14 residues. The DNA of the CDR3 is TGCAGCGTACAGGGGAACGCTGCCACAGATACGCAGTATTTT. It specifies CSVQGNAATDTQYF.

This clonotype came up a few times. V gene TRBV12-3 or TRBV12-4 combines with J gene TRBJ2-1; 9 nucleotides line up with TRBD2. Trimming removed 5 bases from V and 2 bases from J; junction bases left unmatched: 4. This CDR3 region has 15 residues. This CDR3 is CASSASGTTYNEQFF. The CDR3 DNA reads as TGTGCCAGCAGTGCTAGCGGGACCACCTACAATGAGCAGTTCTTC.

The rearrangement joins TRBV18 to TRBJ1-2; TRBD1 matches 12 bases. The CDR3 runs to 16 residues. Germline trimming cut 0 bases from V and 3 bases from J; bases unmatched to any gene: 2. Germline loops: CDR1 KGHSH, CDR2 LQKENI. The CDR3, as DNA: TGTGCCAGCTCACCACCGGGGACAGGGGGCGACTATGGCTACACCTTC. It yields the protein CASSPPGTGGDYGYTF.

This sequence joins TRBV2 and TRBJ2-3; no clear D. The V end lost 2 bases, the J end lost 0 bases, and 9 bases lay between the germline ends. Per germline, CDR1 SNHLY and CDR2 FYNNEI. The CDR3 runs 15 residues. This chain's CDR3 is CASSERDPSTDTQYF. CDR3 in DNA: TGTGCCAGCAGTGAAAGGGATCCTAGCACAGATACGCAGTATTTT.

The V gene is TRBV5-1, the J gene TRBJ2-1; D might be TRBD2 (6 bases). Trimming removed 5 bases at V and 6 bases at J, with 12 bases between. The CDR3 loop spans 13 amino acids. CDR1 SGHRS and CDR2 YFSETQ come from the germline V gene. The CDR3 loop is CASRLSGVNEQFF. Here the CDR3 DNA reads TGCGCCAGCAGGCTTAGCGGCGTCAATGAGCAGTTCTTC. The full variable domain, completed using reference TRBV5-1 and TRBJ2-1, is KAGVTQTPRYLIKTRGQQVTLSCSPISGHRSVSWYQQTPGQGLQFLFEYFSETQRNKGNFPGRFSGRQFSNSRSEMNVSTLELGDSALYLCASRLSGVNEQFFGPGTRLTVL.

The CDR3, as DNA: TGTGCCAGCAGCTTAGATCCATTCAACGAGCAGTACGTC. This translates into CASSLDPFNEQYV. J is TRBJ2-7 and V is TRBV7-9, with D unresolved. The CDR3 is 13 residues long. Looked up from germline, CDR1 is SEHNR and CDR2 is FQNEAQ (reference sequence). With 1 base removed from V and 5 bases from J, the gap between germline ends came to 9 bases.

The V call is TRBV7-9, the J call TRBJ2-3, with D uncertain. The V end lost 3 bases, the J end lost 2 bases, and 3 bases lay between the germline ends. Germline V gene lookup returns CDR1 SEHNR and CDR2 FQNEAQ (reference sequence). The CDR3 totals 12 residues. The CDR3 coding sequence is TGTGCCAGCAGCTTTGACACAGATACGCAGTATTTT. Translation gives CASSFDTDTQYF.

This chain joins TRBV7-8 and TRBJ2-3, with 8 bases lining up with TRBD2. With V trimmed by 5 bases and J by 0 bases, 16 bases remained unmatched. There are 19 residues in the CDR3. The V gene's germline CDR1 is SGHVS and CDR2 FQNEAQ. The CDR3 bases are TGTGCCAGCAGCCCTCTGGTGTTAGCGGGGATGTCTAGCACAGATACGCAGTATTTT. Translation: CASSPLVLAGMSSTDTQYF.

This chain joins TRBV25-1 and TRBJ1-1; D is perhaps TRBD1 (5 bases). V dropped 3 bases and J dropped 6 bases, with 11 bases sitting between them. CDR1 MGHDK and CDR2 SYGVNS come from the germline V gene. There are 13 residues in the CDR3. CDR3 DNA sequence: TGTGCCAGCAGTGAGACAGTCAATTCTGAAGCTTTCTTT. Translation: CASSETVNSEAFF.

The chain couples TRBV29-1 to TRBJ1-1; D is uncertain. CDR1 is SQVTM and CDR2 is ANQGSEA in the germline V gene. This CDR3 region has 11 residues. V gave up 5 bases and J gave up 1 base, with 5 bases separating them. CDR3 in amino acids: CSVWTNTEAFF. CDR3 in DNA: TGCAGCGTTTGGACGAACACTGAAGCTTTCTTT.

This clonotype was observed at least ten times. V is TRBV19 and J is TRBJ2-1; 9 nucleotides align to TRBD1. The ends lost 4 bases at V and 8 bases at J; junction bases unmatched: 9. This CDR3 has 15 amino acids. Germline V lookup: CDR1 LNHDA, CDR2 SQIVND (reference sequence). CDR3 loop: CASSTTGGFGDEQFF. Here the CDR3 DNA reads TGTGCCAGTAGTACCACAGGGGGCTTCGGGGATGAGCAGTTCTTC.

This clonotype was counted ten times or more. The J gene is TRBJ1-5, the V gene TRBV7-2, with 9 bases lining up with TRBD1. Trimming at V came to 2 bases and at J to 6 bases, leaving 8 bases not matched to a gene. Per the germline V gene, CDR1 is SGHTA and CDR2 is FQGNSA. This CDR3 comprises 16 residues. The CDR3 sequence: CASSLRTGESGQPQHF. The CDR3 DNA is TGTGCCAGCAGCTTAAGGACAGGGGAGAGCGGTCAGCCCCAGCATTTT.

V usage is TRBV24-1 and J usage is TRBJ2-5, with TRBD2 identical over 8 bases. This CDR3 has 18 residues. The junction had 13 bases not matched to a gene; V was cut back by 3 bases and J by 2 bases. CDR1 is KGHDR, CDR2 SFDVKD, per germline. CDR3 amino acids: CATSDPTLGGGGQETQYF. In nucleotides, the CDR3 is TGTGCCACCAGTGATCCCACCCTGGGGGGCGGGGGGCAAGAGACCCAGTACTTC.

V gene TRBV3-1 combines with J gene TRBJ2-1; D possibly corresponds to TRBD2 (6 bases). In germline, CDR1 is LGHDT, CDR2 YNNKEL (reference sequence). CDR3 length: 12 residues. Trimming shortened V by 2 bases and J by 8 bases, and 7 bases separated the two germline ends. CDR3 sequence reads: CASSQTGDEQFF. For the CDR3, the DNA is TGTGCCAGCAGCCAAACGGGGGATGAGCAGTTCTTC.

V usage is TRBV7-2 and J usage is TRBJ2-5, with 9 bases that match TRBD2. CDR3 length: 15 amino acids. Trimming removed 5 bases from V and 4 bases from J; junction bases left unmatched: 8. Germline loops: CDR1 SGHTA, CDR2 FQGNSA. The CDR3 region is CASSLRLAASETQYF. For the CDR3, the DNA is TGTGCCAGCAGCCTCCGACTAGCGGCCTCAGAGACCCAGTACTTC. Complete variable domain (other parts from reference TRBV7-2 and TRBJ2-5): GAGVSQSPSNKVTEKGKDVELRCDPISGHTALYWYRQSLGQGLEFLIYFQGNSAPDKSGLPSDRFSAERTGGSVSTLTIQRTQQEDSAVYLCASSLRLAASETQYFGPGTRLLVL.

DNA for the CDR3: TGTGCCAGCAGCAGACTAGCGGGAGACACCACCGGGGAGCTGTTTTTT. Amino acid sequence: CASSRLAGDTTGELFF. The V call is TRBV2, the J call TRBJ2-2, with TRBD2 matching 12 bases. Germline trimming cut 6 bases from V and 4 bases from J; bases unmatched to any gene: 6. CDR1 is SNHLY, CDR2 FYNNEI, per germline. CDR3 length equals 16 residues.

This clonotype was seen more than once but under ten times. The chain combines TRBV5-1 with TRBJ2-7; D possibly corresponds to TRBD2 (6 bases). The germline gives CDR1 SGHRS, CDR2 YFSETQ. CDR3 length: 15 residues. The ends were cut back, 5 bases at V and 1 base at J, with 16 bases in the middle. The CDR3 loop reads CASSTTGLRSYEQYF. As DNA, the CDR3 is TGCGCCAGCAGTACAACGGGACTCCGTTCCTACGAGCAGTACTTC.

The gene calls are TRBV5-1 and TRBJ1-1; a possible D gene is TRBD1 (5 bases). From germline, CDR1 is SGHRS and CDR2 YFSETQ. Trimming took off 5 bases at V and 5 bases at J, with 16 bases between the two ends. The CDR3 consists of 14 residues. This CDR3 is CASRSQGAGTEAFF. CDR3 in DNA: TGCGCCAGCAGGTCCCAGGGCGCTGGGACTGAAGCTTTCTTT.